The clone carrying this T cell receptor (beta chain) has only a few counts. MiXCR, run by TCRdb on the 5' RACE reads, gives a single entry per CDR3 protein. The sample records 700,000 or so distinct CDR3 sequences, 21% being singletons. Germline V lookup: CDR1 SGHDT, CDR2 YYEEEE. The V segment lost 3 bases and the J segment 4 bases; nucleotides outside the gene matches: 4. The CDR3 sequence is 15 residues long. This specimen comes from a study of identical twins. The same data also went into a second study, on T cells expressing NK-cell markers. That work states: Also leading the CD3+CD56-NKG2C+ fraction in a few donors were these clonotypes.

The sequenced sample was PBMCs. This sequence was found in a woman between 18 and 29 years old in good health. This chain connects TRBV5-6 to TRBJ2-5; 12 bases align to TRBD2. The CDR3 DNA reads TGTGCCAGCAGCTACTCGACTAGCGGGGGAGAGACCCAGTACTTC. Protein sequence: CASSYSTSGGETQYF.